A selection of T cell receptor beta chains follows, all from one sample in a study of CD8+CD57+ T cells in acquired aplastic anemia. A single record per CDR3 protein comes from TCRdb applying MiXCR to the reads. The sample lists hundreds of thousands of distinct CDR3 sequences; roughly 53% were seen once. Sequencing input: sorted CD4+, CD8+, or CD8+CD57+ T cells (not recorded which) from PBMCs. The receptors shown here come from a human donor with aplastic anemia. The CDR3 runs from the conserved cysteine through the conserved F or W. A D gene is named only where the DNA matches it firmly. Clone size, where shown, is once, few, many, or a class for clones that have expanded.

D gene	V gene	clone size	J gene	CDR3 protein	CDR3 DNA
-	TRBV24-1	-	TRBJ2-7	CATSDETYEQYF	TGTGCCACCAGTGACGAGACCTACGAGCAGTACTTC
-	TRBV2	-	TRBJ1-2	CASSETTDYGYTF	TGTGCCAGCAGTGAGACGACAGACTATGGCTACACCTTC
-	TRBV10-2	many	TRBJ1-5	CASRLGAGGGNQPQHF	TGCGCCAGCAGACTAGGCGCCGGGGGAGGCAATCAGCCCCAGCATTTT
TRBD1	TRBV6-5	once	TRBJ1-2	CACSSRQGDNYGYTF	TGTGCCTGCAGCTCCCGACAGGGGGATAACTATGGCTACACCTTC
TRBD1	TRBV15	few	TRBJ1-5	CATSRGTGDGQPQHF	TGTGCCACCAGCAGGGGGACAGGGGACGGTCAGCCCCAGCATTTT
-	TRBV19	-	TRBJ2-7	CASSMKRGREQYF	TGTGCCAGTAGTATGAAGAGGGGTCGGGAGCAGTACTTC
-	TRBV19	-	TRBJ1-1	CASSTGYITTAQAFF	TGTGCCAGTAGTACAGGGTATATCACGACGGCCCAAGCTTTCTTT
TRBD2	TRBV10-3	many	TRBJ2-7	CAISARGGSAYEQYF	TGTGCCATCAGTGCCCGGGGGGGTTCGGCATACGAGCAGTACTTC
-	TRBV24-1	-	TRBJ2-1	CATGGPLNNEQFF	TGTGCCACAGGGGGGCCCCTGAACAATGAGCAGTTCTTC
-	TRBV2	-	TRBJ1-1	CASRRRGAPNTEAFF	TGTGCCAGCAGGCGCAGGGGTGCACCGAACACTGAAGCTTTCTTT
TRBD1	TRBV7-2	-	TRBJ2-7	CASSLTGGGEQYF	TGTGCCAGCAGCCTTACAGGGGGTGGCGAGCAGTACTTC
-	TRBV19	-	TRBJ1-2	CASSMSRIYGYTF	TGTGCCAGTAGTATGTCCCGAATCTATGGCTACACCTTC
-	TRBV29-1	-	TRBJ1-2	CSVEDTGGYTF	TGCAGCGTTGAAGACACGGGCGGCTACACCTTC
-	TRBV3-1	many	TRBJ2-6	CASSPAFSGANVLTF	TGTGCCAGCAGCCCCGCGTTCTCTGGGGCCAACGTCCTGACTTTC
-	TRBV29-1	-	TRBJ1-1	CSVSREFNTEAFF	TGCAGCGTCAGCAGGGAGTTCAACACTGAAGCTTTCTTT
-	TRBV5-1	-	TRBJ2-7	CASSATDSSYEQYF	TGTGCCAGCAGTGCGACTGACAGCTCCTACGAGCAGTACTTC
TRBD1	TRBV20-1	many	TRBJ1-1	CSARDDRGGRNTEAFF	TGCAGTGCTAGAGATGACAGGGGAGGGAGGAACACTGAAGCTTTCTTT
-	TRBV25-1	-	TRBJ1-6	CASSELGSAYLIDSPLHF	TGTGCCAGCAGTGAATTGGGGTCGGCCTATCTTATAGATTCACCCCTCCACTTT
-	TRBV20-1	-	TRBJ2-1	CSGWPHDEQFF	TGCAGCGGGTGGCCACACGATGAGCAGTTCTTC
-	TRBV20-1	once	TRBJ1-1	CSARAGGDGYTEAFF	TGCAGTGCTAGAGCGGGCGGGGATGGCTACACTGAAGCTTTCTTT
-	TRBV19	many	TRBJ1-2	CASSIGGGIPYGYTF	TGTGCCAGTAGTATTGGAGGGGGGATACCCTATGGCTACACCTTC
TRBD1	TRBV6-6	many	TRBJ1-1	CASSYRGGGDTEAFF	TGTGCCAGCAGTTACCGTGGAGGGGGCGACACTGAAGCTTTCTTT
-	TRBV5-1	many	TRBJ1-6	CASSLEDPSDSPLHF	TGCGCCAGCAGCTTGGAGGATCCCTCGGATTCACCCCTCCACTTT
TRBD1	TRBV6-1	many	TRBJ1-2	CASRQGNGYTF	TGTGCCAGCAGACAGGGGAATGGCTACACCTTC
-	TRBV20-1	-	TRBJ1-6	CSARDLPGAYNSPLHF	TGCAGTGCTAGAGACCTCCCCGGGGCCTATAATTCACCCCTCCACTTT
-	TRBV24-1	once	TRBJ1-5	CATSDTQGLSNQPQHF	TGTGCCACCAGTGATACTCAGGGTTTGAGCAATCAGCCCCAGCATTTT
TRBD1	TRBV30	-	TRBJ1-1	CAWNRQGRQAFF	TGTGCCTGGAATAGACAGGGGAGACAAGCTTTCTTT
-	TRBV29-1	-	TRBJ2-7	CSVAVASGSYEQYF	TGCAGCGTTGCCGTGGCCTCCGGATCCTACGAGCAGTACTTC
-	TRBV12-3/TRBV12-4	many	TRBJ2-3	CASSLGPPADTQYF	TGTGCCAGCAGTTTAGGGCCGCCCGCAGATACGCAGTATTTT
-	TRBV10-3	-	TRBJ2-7	CATKLIQGTHEQYF	TGTGCCACAAAGCTCATACAGGGAACCCACGAGCAGTACTTC
TRBD1	TRBV12-3/TRBV12-4	once	TRBJ2-1	CASSPGDRGYNEQFF	TGTGCCAGCAGTCCAGGGGACAGGGGCTACAATGAGCAGTTCTTC
-	TRBV10-3	-	TRBJ2-7	CAISPGAVDEQYF	TGTGCCATCAGTCCGGGGGCAGTGGACGAGCAGTACTTC
-	TRBV7-8	medium-sized	TRBJ2-1	CASSLERYNEQFF	TGTGCCAGCAGCTTAGAGAGGTACAATGAGCAGTTCTTC
TRBD2	TRBV19	-	TRBJ2-1	CASKTSGGPHEQFF	TGTGCCAGTAAGACTAGCGGGGGGCCGCATGAGCAGTTCTTC
TRBD1	TRBV18	-	TRBJ2-7	CASSPGTARSYEQYF	TGTGCCAGCTCACCTGGGACAGCGAGGTCCTACGAGCAGTACTTC
TRBD2	TRBV7-8	many	TRBJ2-1	CASSLGETSGASYNEQFF	TGTGCCAGCAGCTTAGGAGAGACTAGCGGGGCATCCTACAATGAGCAGTTCTTC
TRBD2	TRBV19	many	TRBJ2-3	CASRWRASGGARRTKADTQYF	TGTGCCAGTAGATGGAGGGCTAGCGGGGGGGCTCGACGAACGAAGGCAGATACGCAGTATTTT
-	TRBV6-6	many	TRBJ1-6	CASSYGDSYNSPLHF	TGTGCCAGCAGTTACGGGGATTCCTATAATTCACCCCTCCACTTT
-	TRBV2	many	TRBJ2-7	CASSEAGQSYEQYF	TGTGCCAGCAGTGAAGCCGGACAGTCCTACGAGCAGTACTTC
TRBD1	TRBV28	few	TRBJ1-1	CASTSPSTGGREAFF	TGTGCCAGCACTTCCCCCTCTACAGGGGGCCGCGAAGCTTTCTTT
-	TRBV29-1	-	TRBJ1-1	CSVTQTANTEAFF	TGCAGCGTGACCCAGACGGCGAACACTGAAGCTTTCTTT
TRBD1	TRBV10-3	many	TRBJ1-5	CAISDWQGANQPQHF	TGTGCCATCAGTGATTGGCAGGGGGCCAATCAGCCCCAGCATTTT
-	TRBV19	-	TRBJ1-6	CASSRLRASRFLF	TGTGCCAGTAGTCGACTCAGGGCCTCTCGCTTCCTTTTT
TRBD1	TRBV20-1	many	TRBJ1-6	CSAETGFRGSPLHF	TGCAGTGCGGAGACAGGGTTTCGCGGTTCACCCCTCCACTTT
TRBD1	TRBV20-1	-	TRBJ2-3	CSARGQDRGPWADTQYF	TGCAGTGCTAGAGGCCAAGACAGGGGGCCGTGGGCAGATACGCAGTATTTT
-	TRBV19	-	TRBJ2-5	CASSIAGAETQYF	TGTGCCAGTAGTATAGCGGGGGCCGAGACCCAGTACTTC
TRBD1	TRBV18	few	TRBJ2-7	CASSPPSQGAYEQYF	TGTGCCAGCTCACCACCGTCACAGGGGGCTTACGAGCAGTACTTC
TRBD2	TRBV20-1	-	TRBJ2-3	CSAPGRLAGGSDTQYF	TGCAGTGCTCCCGGGAGACTAGCGGGAGGGTCGGATACGCAGTATTTT
TRBD2	TRBV7-9	-	TRBJ2-7	CASSSPKGGGSSYEQYF	TGTGCCAGCAGCTCGCCGAAGGGCGGCGGGAGCTCCTACGAGCAGTACTTC
-	TRBV24-1	-	TRBJ1-1	CATSGGGRDTEAFF	TGTGCCACCAGTGGAGGAGGGAGGGACACTGAAGCTTTCTTT
TRBD2	TRBV20-1	-	TRBJ2-7	CSATERGGVEQYF	TGCAGTGCTACCGAGCGGGGGGGCGTCGAGCAGTACTTC
-	TRBV5-5	many	TRBJ1-4	CASSLLVQDEKLFF	TGTGCCAGCAGCTTGTTGGTTCAGGATGAAAAACTGTTTTTT
TRBD1	TRBV7-9	-	TRBJ2-1	CASSYLTGGSEQFF	TGTGCCAGCAGTTACTTAACAGGGGGATCTGAGCAGTTCTTC
-	TRBV25-1	-	TRBJ2-7	CASSPCSLGSYEQYF	TGTGCCAGCAGCCCCTGTTCCTTAGGAAGCTACGAGCAGTACTTC
-	TRBV6-5	-	TRBJ2-1	CASSYSTDEQFF	TGTGCCAGCAGTTACTCTACGGATGAGCAGTTCTTC
-	TRBV5-8	many	TRBJ2-1	CASSLPQVNEQFF	TGTGCCAGCAGCTTGCCCCAGGTCAATGAGCAGTTCTTC
-	TRBV10-3	-	TRBJ2-7	CAIARGVSYEQYF	TGTGCCATAGCGAGGGGCGTCTCCTACGAGCAGTACTTC